These T cell receptor beta chains were read from a single sample in a study of shared clonotypes between healthy human individuals. Measured with immunoSEQ multiplex PCR; TCRdb has only the in-frame clones, and not every one. In the table there are about 460,000 clones, roughly three quarters of which are singletons. Sequenced sample: PBMCs. These TCRs come from a woman aged 40 to 50 in good health. Some clones in this sample may be carry-over from other donors' samples. Each CDR3 is given with its conserved first and last residue. The order of the fields is clone size, V gene, D gene, J gene, CDR3 DNA, CDR3 protein. D genes are given only for firm matches. For some rows the clone size is stated as once, few or many, or as a class when expanded; others skip it.

abundance: -; v_gene: TRBV18; d_gene: -; j_gene: TRBJ1-4; CDR3nt: TGTGCCAGCTCGCCCGGGGCAACAGGATCAGATGAAAAACTGTTTTTT; CDR3aa: CASSPGATGSDEKLFF
abundance: few; v_gene: TRBV4-1; d_gene: -; j_gene: TRBJ1-2; CDR3nt: TGCGCCAGCAGCCAAGATCGCCCGGGACTGCCCAACTATGGCTACACCTTC; CDR3aa: CASSQDRPGLPNYGYTF
abundance: -; v_gene: TRBV5-6; d_gene: -; j_gene: TRBJ2-7; CDR3nt: TGTGCCAGCAGCCCACGGGAGTCCTCGAGGGAGCGCTACGAGCAGTACTTC; CDR3aa: CASSPRESSRERYEQYF
abundance: -; v_gene: TRBV28; d_gene: TRBD1; j_gene: TRBJ1-5; CDR3nt: TGTGCTACCAGGGGGGGTGAAGACGGCTATCAGCCCCAGCATTTT; CDR3aa: CATRGGEDGYQPQHF
abundance: many; v_gene: TRBV19; d_gene: -; j_gene: TRBJ1-2; CDR3nt: TGTGCCAGTAGTCCCCGTGACACCCTGAACTATGGCTACACCTTC; CDR3aa: CASSPRDTLNYGYTF
abundance: -; v_gene: TRBV15; d_gene: TRBD1; j_gene: TRBJ1-2; CDR3nt: TGTGCCACCAGCACGGACAGGGGTAACGGCTACACCTTC; CDR3aa: CATSTDRGNGYTF
abundance: -; v_gene: TRBV27; d_gene: -; j_gene: TRBJ2-4; CDR3nt: TGTGCCAGCAGTTTAGGCCAGGGAGCCAAAAACATTCAGTACTTC; CDR3aa: CASSLGQGAKNIQYF
abundance: once; v_gene: TRBV5-6; d_gene: -; j_gene: TRBJ1-2; CDR3nt: TGTGCCAGCAGCCCCTCGGGAAACTATGGCTACACCTTC; CDR3aa: CASSPSGNYGYTF
abundance: -; v_gene: TRBV6-4; d_gene: TRBD1; j_gene: TRBJ2-2; CDR3nt: TGTGCCAGCAGTGACAGGGGGCCTAACACCGGGGAGCTGTTTTTT; CDR3aa: CASSDRGPNTGELFF
abundance: -; v_gene: TRBV2; d_gene: -; j_gene: TRBJ1-4; CDR3nt: TGTGCCAGCAACCTAAGGAGGAGTGAAAAACTGTTTTTT; CDR3aa: CASNLRRSEKLFF
abundance: -; v_gene: TRBV11-2; d_gene: -; j_gene: TRBJ2-2; CDR3nt: TGTGCCAGCAGCAGACTTCACACCGGGGAGCTGTTTTTT; CDR3aa: CASSRLHTGELFF
abundance: -; v_gene: TRBV5-1; d_gene: TRBD1; j_gene: TRBJ2-7; CDR3nt: TGCGCCAGCAGCCCAACTGTTCGGCAGGGGGCGCACGAGCAGTACTTC; CDR3aa: CASSPTVRQGAHEQYF
abundance: -; v_gene: TRBV10-1; d_gene: TRBD2; j_gene: TRBJ2-5; CDR3nt: TGCGCCAGCAGTGAGTCGGAGCGCGGGGGCCAAGAGACCCAGTACTTC; CDR3aa: CASSESERGGQETQYF
abundance: once; v_gene: TRBV7-2; d_gene: TRBD1; j_gene: TRBJ1-4; CDR3nt: TGTGCCAGCAGCTCGAGGACAGGGGGCGCAAATGAAAAACTGTTTTTT; CDR3aa: CASSSRTGGANEKLFF
abundance: -; v_gene: TRBV7-8; d_gene: TRBD1; j_gene: TRBJ1-4; CDR3nt: TGTGCCAGCAGTCGGACAGGGGGACGAAATGAAAAACTGTTTTTT; CDR3aa: CASSRTGGRNEKLFF
abundance: -; v_gene: TRBV28; d_gene: TRBD1; j_gene: TRBJ2-7; CDR3nt: TGTGCCAGCAGTTTTCGACAGGGCCACTCCTACGAGCAGTACTTC; CDR3aa: CASSFRQGHSYEQYF
abundance: -; v_gene: TRBV29-1; d_gene: TRBD2; j_gene: TRBJ2-1; CDR3nt: TGCAGCGTTGATGGGACTAGCGGGCAGTACAATGAGCAGTTCTTC; CDR3aa: CSVDGTSGQYNEQFF
abundance: -; v_gene: TRBV2; d_gene: -; j_gene: TRBJ1-1; CDR3nt: TGTGCCAGCAGAGTGAATAATGGGGGGACTGAAGCTTTCTTT; CDR3aa: CASRVNNGGTEAFF
abundance: -; v_gene: TRBV2; d_gene: TRBD2; j_gene: TRBJ2-1; CDR3nt: TGTGCCAGCAGAAACCCGGGACTAGCGGGAGAGGGCTACAATGAGCAGTTCTTC; CDR3aa: CASRNPGLAGEGYNEQFF
abundance: -; v_gene: TRBV30; d_gene: -; j_gene: TRBJ1-1; CDR3nt: TGTGCCTGGAGTGATGGGGTTCGCACTGAAGCTTTCTTT; CDR3aa: CAWSDGVRTEAFF
abundance: -; v_gene: TRBV27; d_gene: -; j_gene: TRBJ2-2; CDR3nt: TGTGCCAGCAGTTTATCGGCAGGAGCAAACACCGGGGAGCTGTTTTTT; CDR3aa: CASSLSAGANTGELFF
abundance: -; v_gene: TRBV30; d_gene: -; j_gene: TRBJ1-2; CDR3nt: TGTGCCTGGAGTCTCTGGGGGGCTAACTATGGCTACACCTTC; CDR3aa: CAWSLWGANYGYTF
abundance: -; v_gene: TRBV27; d_gene: -; j_gene: TRBJ2-3; CDR3nt: TGTGCCAGCACCTTCCGGCGGGACACAGATACGCAGTATTTT; CDR3aa: CASTFRRDTDTQYF
abundance: -; v_gene: TRBV30; d_gene: -; j_gene: TRBJ1-4; CDR3nt: TGTGCCTGGCACGACCGGGGTCTCAATGAAAAACTGTTTTTT; CDR3aa: CAWHDRGLNEKLFF
abundance: -; v_gene: TRBV28; d_gene: TRBD2; j_gene: TRBJ2-7; CDR3nt: TGTGCCATTCAGCGGGAGGGAACCCACGAGCAGTACTTC; CDR3aa: CAIQREGTHEQYF
abundance: -; v_gene: TRBV18; d_gene: -; j_gene: TRBJ1-4; CDR3nt: TGTGCCAGCTCCCCTGCGGGGACCGATAATGAAAAACTGTTTTTT; CDR3aa: CASSPAGTDNEKLFF
abundance: -; v_gene: TRBV9; d_gene: -; j_gene: TRBJ2-7; CDR3nt: TGTGCCAGCAGGGGACACTCACCCCAGGGTAACGAGCAGTACTTC; CDR3aa: CASRGHSPQGNEQYF
abundance: -; v_gene: TRBV18; d_gene: -; j_gene: TRBJ2-5; CDR3nt: TGTGCCAGCTCACCACCGCCGGGGGGCGAGACCCAGTACTTC; CDR3aa: CASSPPPGGETQYF
abundance: -; v_gene: TRBV9; d_gene: -; j_gene: TRBJ2-1; CDR3nt: TGTGCCAGCGGCGACTACAATGAGCAGTTCTTC; CDR3aa: CASGDYNEQFF
abundance: -; v_gene: TRBV7-9; d_gene: -; j_gene: TRBJ2-5; CDR3nt: TGTGCCAGCAGCGCCACAGGGTACCAAGAGACCCAGTACTTC; CDR3aa: CASSATGYQETQYF
abundance: -; v_gene: TRBV7-2; d_gene: -; j_gene: TRBJ2-7; CDR3nt: TGTGCCAGCAGCTTAGCGGTCCTAGGGTGGCAGTACTTC; CDR3aa: CASSLAVLGWQYF
abundance: -; v_gene: TRBV28; d_gene: TRBD2; j_gene: TRBJ2-1; CDR3nt: TGTGCCAGCAGTTCGGGAGGGGTGAACGTCCCAAATGAGCAGTTCTTC; CDR3aa: CASSSGGVNVPNEQFF
abundance: -; v_gene: TRBV28; d_gene: TRBD1; j_gene: TRBJ2-7; CDR3nt: TGTGCCAGCACTCCCACCGGGACAGGGGGTTACGAGCAGTACTTC; CDR3aa: CASTPTGTGGYEQYF
abundance: -; v_gene: TRBV11-3; d_gene: -; j_gene: TRBJ1-3; CDR3nt: TGTGCCAGCAGCCCCAAGGGGCGACAGGAGCACACTGGAAACACCATATATTTT; CDR3aa: CASSPKGRQEHTGNTIYF
abundance: -; v_gene: TRBV4-2; d_gene: -; j_gene: TRBJ1-2; CDR3nt: TGTGCCAGCAGCGTGTCGGGGTATGGCTACACCTTC; CDR3aa: CASSVSGYGYTF
abundance: once; v_gene: TRBV2; d_gene: -; j_gene: TRBJ1-2; CDR3nt: TGTGCCAGCAGTGAAGTTCGTAGAGGGGCACCTACCTTC; CDR3aa: CASSEVRRGAPTF
abundance: -; v_gene: TRBV7-8; d_gene: TRBD2; j_gene: TRBJ2-7; CDR3nt: TGTGCCAGCAGCTTGGCTAGCGGGAGGGCTGAAGTCGAGCAGTACTTC; CDR3aa: CASSLASGRAEVEQYF
abundance: -; v_gene: TRBV30; d_gene: -; j_gene: TRBJ2-5; CDR3nt: TGTGCCTGGACCCTGGGAGGTAGGGTACGAGAGACCCAGTACTTC; CDR3aa: CAWTLGGRVRETQYF
abundance: -; v_gene: TRBV6-4; d_gene: -; j_gene: TRBJ2-2; CDR3nt: TGTGCCAGCAGTGACTCGATCAGGGAGAACACCGGGGAGCTGTTTTTT; CDR3aa: CASSDSIRENTGELFF
abundance: -; v_gene: TRBV9; d_gene: TRBD1; j_gene: TRBJ1-1; CDR3nt: TGTGCCAGCAGCGCCAGGGGGGATAATGAAGCTTTCTTT; CDR3aa: CASSARGDNEAFF
abundance: -; v_gene: TRBV12-2; d_gene: -; j_gene: TRBJ2-3; CDR3nt: TGTGCAAGTCGCGATCCGGGACTAGCGGAGAGGGGCACAGATACGCAGTATTTT; CDR3aa: CASRDPGLAERGTDTQYF
abundance: -; v_gene: TRBV28; d_gene: -; j_gene: TRBJ1-1; CDR3nt: TGTGCCAGCAGTTTCCCCCCCGCTCGGCCGGGAGCTTTCTTT; CDR3aa: CASSFPPARPGAFF
abundance: -; v_gene: TRBV28; d_gene: -; j_gene: TRBJ2-3; CDR3nt: TGTGCCACCCCCTCGAGCCTTTCGGATACGCAGTATTTT; CDR3aa: CATPSSLSDTQYF
abundance: -; v_gene: TRBV30; d_gene: TRBD2; j_gene: TRBJ2-7; CDR3nt: TGTGCCTGGAGTGTAGGCTCTAGCGGGGGCGAGCAGTACTTC; CDR3aa: CAWSVGSSGGEQYF
abundance: -; v_gene: TRBV2; d_gene: -; j_gene: TRBJ2-1; CDR3nt: TGTGCCAGCAGTGCTTCCGTCAATGAGCAGTTCTTC; CDR3aa: CASSASVNEQFF
abundance: -; v_gene: TRBV6-6; d_gene: TRBD1; j_gene: TRBJ2-5; CDR3nt: TGTGCCAGCAGTTACGGACAGGAACAAGAGACCCAGTACTTC; CDR3aa: CASSYGQEQETQYF
abundance: few; v_gene: TRBV5-4; d_gene: -; j_gene: TRBJ2-7; CDR3nt: TGTGCCAGCAGCGGTCTCGGGGGCTCCTACGAGCAGTACTTC; CDR3aa: CASSGLGGSYEQYF
abundance: -; v_gene: TRBV5-4; d_gene: TRBD2; j_gene: TRBJ2-1; CDR3nt: TGTGCCAGCAGCGTTTCTAGCGGGAGATACTCCTACAATGAGCAGTTCTTC; CDR3aa: CASSVSSGRYSYNEQFF
abundance: -; v_gene: TRBV27; d_gene: -; j_gene: TRBJ2-2; CDR3nt: TGTGCCAGCAGTCGGGACGGAACGAACACCGGGGAGCTGTTTTTT; CDR3aa: CASSRDGTNTGELFF
abundance: -; v_gene: TRBV2; d_gene: -; j_gene: TRBJ2-5; CDR3nt: TGTGCCAGCAGTGGTGTACTCCCGGGCGAGACCCAGTACTTC; CDR3aa: CASSGVLPGETQYF
abundance: -; v_gene: TRBV2; d_gene: -; j_gene: TRBJ1-4; CDR3nt: TGTGCCAGCAGCTTCGTGAGACCGGTAGAAAAACTGTTTTTT; CDR3aa: CASSFVRPVEKLFF
abundance: -; v_gene: TRBV4-1; d_gene: -; j_gene: TRBJ1-1; CDR3nt: TGCGCCAGCAGCCTTCTTCCAGGATTGAACACTGAAGCTTTCTTT; CDR3aa: CASSLLPGLNTEAFF